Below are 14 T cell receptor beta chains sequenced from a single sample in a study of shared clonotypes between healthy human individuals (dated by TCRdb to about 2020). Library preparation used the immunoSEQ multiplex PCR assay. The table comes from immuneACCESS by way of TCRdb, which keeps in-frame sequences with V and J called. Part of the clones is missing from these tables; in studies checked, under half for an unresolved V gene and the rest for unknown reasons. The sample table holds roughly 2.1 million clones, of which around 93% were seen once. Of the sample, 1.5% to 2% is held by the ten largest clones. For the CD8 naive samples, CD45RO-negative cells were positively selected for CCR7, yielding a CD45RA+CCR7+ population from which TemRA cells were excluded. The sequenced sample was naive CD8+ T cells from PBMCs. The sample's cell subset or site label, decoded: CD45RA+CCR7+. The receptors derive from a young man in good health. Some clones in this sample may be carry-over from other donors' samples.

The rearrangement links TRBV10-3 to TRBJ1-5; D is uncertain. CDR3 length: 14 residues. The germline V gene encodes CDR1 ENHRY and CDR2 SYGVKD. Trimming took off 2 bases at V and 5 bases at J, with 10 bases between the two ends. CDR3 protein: CAISEVGSDQPQHF. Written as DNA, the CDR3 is TGTGCCATCAGTGAGGTGGGGTCGGATCAGCCCCAGCATTTT.

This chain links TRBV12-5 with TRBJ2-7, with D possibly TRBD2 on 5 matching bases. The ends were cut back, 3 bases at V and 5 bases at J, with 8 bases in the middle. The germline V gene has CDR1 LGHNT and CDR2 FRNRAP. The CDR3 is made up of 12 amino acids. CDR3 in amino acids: CASGFGADEQYF. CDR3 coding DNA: TGTGCTAGTGGTTTCGGAGCGGACGAGCAGTACTTC.

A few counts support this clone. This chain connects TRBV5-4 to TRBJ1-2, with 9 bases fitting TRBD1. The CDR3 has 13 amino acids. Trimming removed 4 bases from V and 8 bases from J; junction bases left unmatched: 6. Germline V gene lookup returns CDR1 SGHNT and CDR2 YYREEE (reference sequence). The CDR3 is CASSQQGAGGYTF. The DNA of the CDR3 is TGTGCCAGCAGCCAACAGGGGGCAGGGGGCTACACCTTC.

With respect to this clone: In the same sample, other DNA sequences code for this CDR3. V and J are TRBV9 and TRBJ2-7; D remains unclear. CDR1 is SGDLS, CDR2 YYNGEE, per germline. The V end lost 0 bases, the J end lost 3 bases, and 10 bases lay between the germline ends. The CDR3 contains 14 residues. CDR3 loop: CASSVGYSSYEQYF. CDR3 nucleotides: TGTGCCAGCAGCGTAGGGTACAGTAGCTACGAGCAGTACTTC.

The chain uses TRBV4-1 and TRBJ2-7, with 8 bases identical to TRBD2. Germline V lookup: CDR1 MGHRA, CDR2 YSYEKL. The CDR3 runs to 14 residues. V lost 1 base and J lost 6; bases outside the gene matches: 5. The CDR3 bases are TGCGCCAGCAGCCAAGGAGCGGGGGTACGCGAGCAGTACTTC. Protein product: CASSQGAGVREQYF.

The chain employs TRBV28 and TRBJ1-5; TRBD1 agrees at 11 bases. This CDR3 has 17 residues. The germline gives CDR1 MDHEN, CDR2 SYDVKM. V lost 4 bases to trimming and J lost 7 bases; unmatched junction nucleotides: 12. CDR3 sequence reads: CASSSRTGGYYEQPQHF. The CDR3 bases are TGTGCCAGCAGTTCTCGGACAGGGGGCTATTATGAGCAGCCCCAGCATTTT.

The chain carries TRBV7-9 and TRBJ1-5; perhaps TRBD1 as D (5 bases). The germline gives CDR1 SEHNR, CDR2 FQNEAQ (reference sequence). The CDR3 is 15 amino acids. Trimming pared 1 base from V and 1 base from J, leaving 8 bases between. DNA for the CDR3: TGTGCCAGCAGCTTAGGGGGCTTAAGCAATCAGCCCCAGCATTTT. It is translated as CASSLGGLSNQPQHF.

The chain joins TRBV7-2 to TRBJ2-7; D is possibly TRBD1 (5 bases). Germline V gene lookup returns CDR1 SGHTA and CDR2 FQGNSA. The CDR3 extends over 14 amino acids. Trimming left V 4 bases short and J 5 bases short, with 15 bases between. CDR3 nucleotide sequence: TGTGCCAGCAGCTCCCTTTCCATAGGGGACGAGCAGTACTTC. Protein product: CASSSLSIGDEQYF.

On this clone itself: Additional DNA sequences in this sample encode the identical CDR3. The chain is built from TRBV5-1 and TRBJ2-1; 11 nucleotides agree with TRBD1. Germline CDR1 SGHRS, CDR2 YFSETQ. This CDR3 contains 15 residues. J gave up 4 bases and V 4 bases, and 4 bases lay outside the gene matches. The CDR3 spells CASSPGTGGYNEQFF. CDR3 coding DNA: TGCGCCAGCAGCCCTGGGACAGGGGGGTACAATGAGCAGTTCTTC.

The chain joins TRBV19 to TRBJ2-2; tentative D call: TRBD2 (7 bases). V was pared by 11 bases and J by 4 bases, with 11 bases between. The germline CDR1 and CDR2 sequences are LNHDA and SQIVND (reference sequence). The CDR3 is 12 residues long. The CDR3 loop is CAGRGFTGELFF. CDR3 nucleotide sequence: TGTGCCGGGAGGGGGTTCACCGGGGAGCTGTTTTTT.

This chain's CDR3 is CASSPKRGHSYNEQFF. The CDR3, as DNA: TGTGCCAGCAGCCCTAAGCGGGGCCACTCCTACAATGAGCAGTTCTTC. This sequence joins TRBV7-2 and TRBJ2-1; TRBD2 aligns across 7 bases. The length of the CDR3 is 16 residues. The ends lost 5 bases at V and 0 bases at J; junction bases unmatched: 7. The germline CDR1 and CDR2 sequences are SGHTA and FQGNSA.

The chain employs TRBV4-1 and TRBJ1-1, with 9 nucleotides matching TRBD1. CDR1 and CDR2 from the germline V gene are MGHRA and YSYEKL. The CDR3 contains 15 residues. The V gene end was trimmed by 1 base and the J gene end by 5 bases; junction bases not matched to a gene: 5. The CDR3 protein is CASSQVQGAGTEAFF. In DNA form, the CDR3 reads TGCGCCAGCAGCCAAGTACAGGGGGCGGGTACTGAAGCTTTCTTT.

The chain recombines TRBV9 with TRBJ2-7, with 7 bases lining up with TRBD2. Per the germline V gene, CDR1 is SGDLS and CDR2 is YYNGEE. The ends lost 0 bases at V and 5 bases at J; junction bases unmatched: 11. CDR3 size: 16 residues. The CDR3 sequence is CASSVGSGGSRNEQYF. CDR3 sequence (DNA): TGTGCCAGCAGCGTAGGTTCTGGCGGGAGTAGAAACGAGCAGTACTTC.

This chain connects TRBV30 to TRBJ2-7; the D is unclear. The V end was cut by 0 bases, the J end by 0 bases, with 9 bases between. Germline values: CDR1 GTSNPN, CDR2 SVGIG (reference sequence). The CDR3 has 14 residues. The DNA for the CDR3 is TGTGCCTGGAGTGTACGGCCAGACTCCTACGAGCAGTACTTC. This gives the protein CAWSVRPDSYEQYF.